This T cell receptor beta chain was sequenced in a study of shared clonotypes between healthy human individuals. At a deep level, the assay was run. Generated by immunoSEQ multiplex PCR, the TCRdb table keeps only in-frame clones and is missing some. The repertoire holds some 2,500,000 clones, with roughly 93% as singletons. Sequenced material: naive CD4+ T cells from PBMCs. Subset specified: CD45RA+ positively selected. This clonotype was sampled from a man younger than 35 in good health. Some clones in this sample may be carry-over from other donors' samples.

The CDR3 loop reads CASSQGQGYTFGTGELFF. CDR3 DNA sequence: TGTGCCAGCAGCCAAGGTCAAGGGTATACCTTCGGCACCGGGGAGCTGTTTTTT. The chain recombines TRBV5-4 with TRBJ2-2; D is undetermined. The germline V gene has CDR1 SGHNT and CDR2 YYREEE (reference sequence). CDR3 size: 18 residues. The V end was cut by 4 bases, the J end by 4 bases, with 23 bases between.